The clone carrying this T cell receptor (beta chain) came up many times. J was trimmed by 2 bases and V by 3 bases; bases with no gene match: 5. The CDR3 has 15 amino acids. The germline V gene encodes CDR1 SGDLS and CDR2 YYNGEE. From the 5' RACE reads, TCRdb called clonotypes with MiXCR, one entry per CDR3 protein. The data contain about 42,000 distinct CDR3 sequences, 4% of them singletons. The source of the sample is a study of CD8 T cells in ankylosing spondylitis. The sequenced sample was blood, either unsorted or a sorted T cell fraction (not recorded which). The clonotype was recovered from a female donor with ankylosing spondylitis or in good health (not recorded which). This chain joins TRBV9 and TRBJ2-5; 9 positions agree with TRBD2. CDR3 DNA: TGTGCCAGCAGCGCGCTAGCGGGGCGTCAAGAGACCCAGTACTTC. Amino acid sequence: CASSALAGRQETQYF.